One sample yielded the 28 T cell receptor beta chains listed below, sequenced in a study of T cells in localized non-small cell lung cancer. Sequencing used immunoSEQ multiplex PCR; TCRdb keeps in-frame clones, though not all of them. The sample comprises more than 800 clones, 21% of which are singletons, and over 9.5% rests with the top ten. Specimen: lung tumor tissue, collected before any cancer treatment. The receptors shown here come from a man between 40 and 69 years old with stage I squamous cell lung carcinoma.

The chain uses TRBV5-1 and TRBJ1-1, with D uncertain. This CDR3 has 14 residues. The ends were cut back, 1 base at V and 0 bases at J, with 7 bases in the middle. Germline V gives CDR1 SGHRS, CDR2 YFSETQ. The DNA of the CDR3 is TGCGCCAGCAGCTTGTCAACAGTGAACACTGAAGCTTTCTTT. It translates to CASSLSTVNTEAFF.

This clone was found a few times. The chain combines TRBV2 with TRBJ2-1, with D tentatively TRBD2 (7 bases). Trimming pared 8 bases from V and 9 bases from J, leaving 17 bases between. Germline V gene sequence: CDR1 SNHLY, CDR2 FYNNEI. The CDR3 is made up of 13 amino acids. CDR3 sequence (DNA): TGTGCCAGCGGAAGGGGGGGTAGGGCTGAGCAGTTCTTC. It translates to CASGRGGRAEQFF.

The rearrangement joins TRBV1 to TRBJ1-4; TRBD1 reflects the table's D call only, with no check against the DNA. TRBV1 constitutes a pseudogene. This CDR3 contains 17 residues. As DNA, the CDR3 is TGCGCCAGCAGCCAAAAAGGCCTGGGACAGGGAGGAGAAAAACTGTTTTTT. It yields the protein CASSQKGLGQGGEKLFF.

By share of the sample, this clone is large. The chain carries TRBV11-3 and TRBJ2-5; no clear D gene. The germline CDR1 and CDR2 sequences are SGHNT and YENEEA. The CDR3 has 14 amino acids. V was clipped by 4 bases and J by 0 bases, with 9 bases between them. The CDR3 region has the DNA TGTGCCAGCAGCTCCCTTGACTACCAAGAGACCCAGTACTTC. The encoded protein is CASSSLDYQETQYF. Combining the CDR3 with reference TRBV11-3 and TRBJ2-5 gives the whole variable domain EAGVVQSPRYKIIEKKQPVAFWCNPISGHNTLYWYLQNLGQGPELLIRYENEEAVDDSQLPKDRFSAERLKGVDSTLKIQPAELGDSAVYLCASSSLDYQETQYFGPGTRLLVL.

The chain couples TRBV6-8 to TRBJ1-5; D ambiguous. This CDR3 has 15 amino acids. Trimming removed 0 bases from V and 4 bases from J, with 10 bases in between. Germline assignment: CDR1 MNHGY and CDR2 SAAAGT. The CDR3 DNA follows: TGTGCCAGCAGTTACTCGTCCAGGATGAATCAGCCCCAGCATTTT. Its translation: CASSYSSRMNQPQHF.

The chain employs TRBV30 and TRBJ2-3; 7 nucleotides line up with TRBD1. This CDR3 spans 15 amino acids. With 5 bases clipped from V and 4 bases from J, the junction kept 12 bases outside the gene matches. From germline, CDR1 is GTSNPN and CDR2 SVGIG (reference sequence). The CDR3 spells CAWSPGQSRSDTQYF. CDR3 nucleotide sequence: TGTGCCTGGTCCCCGGGACAGTCGAGGTCAGATACGCAGTATTTT. Combining the CDR3 with reference TRBV30 and TRBJ2-3 gives the whole variable domain SQTIHQWPATLVQPVGSPLSLECTVEGTSNPNLYWYRQAAGRGLQLLFYSVGIGQISSEVPQNLSASRPQDRQFILSSKKLLLSDSGFYLCAWSPGQSRSDTQYFGPGTRLTVL.

The chain carries TRBV11-1 and TRBJ2-3, with 9 bases matching TRBD1. Germline loops: CDR1 SGHAT, CDR2 FQDESV (reference sequence). The ends lost 5 bases at V and 0 bases at J; junction bases unmatched: 9. The CDR3 is 17 residues long. CDR3 nucleotide sequence: TGTGCCAGCAGCGCGGGACAGGGTGTTTCTAGCACAGATACGCAGTATTTT. Translation: CASSAGQGVSSTDTQYF.

The chain recombines TRBV9 with TRBJ2-7; D unresolved. The germline CDR1 and CDR2 sequences are SGDLS and YYNGEE. Trimming stripped 5 bases from V and 4 bases from J, with 10 bases between. The CDR3 is made up of 12 amino acids. CDR3 loop: CASSEVEYEQYF. DNA of the CDR3: TGTGCCAGCAGTGAAGTCGAATACGAGCAGTACTTC.

This clone turned up a few times. In DNA form, the CDR3 reads TGTGCCAGCAGTCGTACCATCGATCAGCCCCAGCATTTT. Its translation is CASSRTIDQPQHF. The chain couples TRBV9 to TRBJ1-5; D is ambiguous. Germline CDR1 SGDLS, CDR2 YYNGEE. The CDR3 is 13 residues long. Trimming removed 5 bases at V and 5 bases at J, with 11 bases between. Together with reference TRBV9 and TRBJ1-5, the CDR3 gives the full variable domain: DSGVTQTPKHLITATGQRVTLRCSPRSGDLSVYWYQQSLDQGLQFLIQYYNGEERAKGNILERFSAQQFPDLHSELNLSSLELGDSALYFCASSRTIDQPQHFGDGTRLSIL.

The chain carries TRBV15 and TRBJ2-4; 11 nucleotides align to TRBD2. CDR1 is LNHNV, CDR2 YYDKDF, per germline (reference sequence). The CDR3 totals 17 residues. V was pared by 2 bases and J by 0 bases, with 3 bases of the junction left unmatched. The CDR3 here is CATSRLAGGVAKNIQYF. DNA for the CDR3: TGTGCCACCAGCAGACTAGCGGGGGGTGTAGCCAAAAACATTCAGTACTTC.

This CDR3 is CASRGTSGGADTQYF. Here the CDR3 DNA reads TGTGCCAGCAGAGGGACTAGCGGGGGGGCAGATACGCAGTATTTT. This chain uses TRBV9 with TRBJ2-3; 16 bases map to TRBD2. The germline CDR1 and CDR2 sequences are SGDLS and YYNGEE. The CDR3 contains 15 residues. Germline trimming cut 5 bases from V and 4 bases from J; bases unmatched to any gene: 1.

By sample fraction, this clone is hyperexpanded. The chain employs TRBV12-2 and TRBJ2-7; TRBD2, as called in the table, went unchecked against the DNA. TRBV12-2 is a recognized pseudogene. This CDR3 spans 14 amino acids. DNA for the CDR3: TGTGCCAAGATGGAGGGGTTCTTGGTCTACGAGCAGTACTTC. Protein product: CAKMEGFLVYEQYF.

This clone appeared a few times. The chain links TRBV11-3 to TRBJ2-6; D is possibly TRBD1 (6 bases). Trimming took 5 bases from V and 2 from J, leaving 10 bases between them. Germline CDR1 and CDR2: SGHNT and YENEEA. The CDR3 is 15 amino acids. The CDR3 coding sequence is TGTGCCAGCAGCACTGGACAGCCTGGGGCCAACGTCCTGACTTTC. It encodes CASSTGQPGANVLTF.

This clone was counted a few times. This sequence joins TRBV11-3 and TRBJ1-1; no clear D. CDR3 length equals 15 residues. Per germline, CDR1 SGHNT and CDR2 YENEEA. The V and J ends lost 5 bases and 3 bases respectively, with 16 bases between them. The CDR3 nucleotides read TGTGCCAGCAGCCCTCTGCTGGAGAGAGACACTGAAGCTTTCTTT. Protein product: CASSPLLERDTEAFF.

This clone was observed a handful of times. V usage is TRBV9 and J usage is TRBJ1-4; 7 nucleotides line up with TRBD1. CDR3 length: 14 amino acids. Germline values: CDR1 SGDLS, CDR2 YYNGEE. V shed 5 bases and J 5 bases; nucleotides not matched to a gene: 6. For the CDR3, the DNA is TGTGCCAGCAGTAGGGACAGCTCAAATGAAAAACTGTTTTTT. It encodes CASSRDSSNEKLFF.

The chain joins TRBV6-8 to TRBJ2-2; D remains unclear. The germline CDR1 and CDR2 sequences are MNHGY and SAAAGT. Trimming stripped 5 bases from V and 5 bases from J, with 12 bases between. The CDR3 is 14 residues long. The CDR3 protein is CASSAQLGTGELFF. CDR3 nucleotides: TGTGCCAGCAGTGCCCAGTTGGGGACCGGGGAGCTGTTTTTT.

This rearrangement joins TRBV6-8 to TRBJ1-1; D is ambiguous. The germline V gene encodes CDR1 MNHGY and CDR2 SAAAGT. This CDR3 is built from 14 residues. V was trimmed by 10 bases and J by 6 bases, leaving 21 bases between them. The CDR3, as DNA: TGTGCCATCAGCCCTGCCAGCGGTGAGTCTGAAGCTTTCTTT. It translates to CAISPASGESEAFF.

The chain combines TRBV6-1 with TRBJ2-2; unclear D gene. CDR1 is MNHNS, CDR2 SASEGT, per germline. The CDR3 contains 14 residues. V lost 1 base to trimming and J lost 4 bases, with 7 bases between them. The CDR3 DNA sequence: TGTGCCAGCAGTGAAGTCCGTGGCACCGGGGAGCTGTTTTTT. Amino acid sequence: CASSEVRGTGELFF.

Judged by abundance, this clone is medium-sized. The chain employs TRBV11-3 and TRBJ2-3, with 9 bases lining up with TRBD2. Germline V gene sequence: CDR1 SGHNT, CDR2 YENEEA. CDR3 length equals 14 residues. V was clipped by 1 base and J by 11 bases; unmatched bases: 7. CDR3: CASSLVGSGGWQYF. Written as DNA, the CDR3 is TGTGCCAGCAGCTTAGTAGGTAGCGGGGGTTGGCAGTATTTT. Combining the CDR3 with reference TRBV11-3 and TRBJ2-3 gives the whole variable domain EAGVVQSPRYKIIEKKQPVAFWCNPISGHNTLYWYLQNLGQGPELLIRYENEEAVDDSQLPKDRFSAERLKGVDSTLKIQPAELGDSAVYLCASSLVGSGGWQYFGPGTRLTVL.

The chain couples TRBV5-1 to TRBJ2-7; D tentatively fits TRBD1 or TRBD2 (5 bases each). This CDR3 has 14 amino acids. Trimming pared 2 bases from V and 3 bases from J, leaving 12 bases between. Germline CDR1 and CDR2: SGHRS and YFSETQ. The CDR3, as DNA: TGCGCCAGCAGCTTAGGGGACGGGATCTACGAGCAGTACTTC. Its translation is CASSLGDGIYEQYF.

This clone came up a few times. The CDR3 loop reads CASTRSRTGYEKLFF. The CDR3 DNA sequence: TGTGCCAGCACAAGGTCGAGGACAGGGTACGAAAAACTGTTTTTT. The chain uses TRBV11-3 and TRBJ1-4; 8 nucleotides match TRBD1. The CDR3 contains 15 residues. Trimming cost V 7 bases and J 8 bases; bases outside gene matches: 12. Germline V lookup: CDR1 SGHNT, CDR2 YENEEA.

V gene TRBV4-1 combines with J gene TRBJ2-3; D may be TRBD1 (6 bases). Germline V gene sequence: CDR1 MGHRA, CDR2 YSYEKL. This CDR3 comprises 14 residues. Trimming stripped 1 base from V and 7 bases from J, with 12 bases between. The CDR3 loop reads CASSQGQAAHTQYF. The CDR3 DNA follows: TGCGCCAGCAGCCAAGGACAGGCGGCACATACGCAGTATTTT.

This clone is labeled as large (0.1 to 1%). At one of its ends the junction is not consistent with the germline gene, which may arise from a read error. This chain joins TRBV18 and TRBJ2-1; TRBD1 agrees at 8 bases. Germline V gene data show CDR1 as KGHSH and CDR2 as LQKENI. The CDR3 spans 15 residues. The CDR3 DNA reads TGTGCCAGCTCCCCACAGGGGGGCTCCTACAATGAGCAGTTCTTC. Its protein product is CASSPQGGSYNEQFF.

This clone has a single count. The chain uses TRBV5-1 and TRBJ1-1; possibly TRBD1 for D (5 bases). V lost 4 bases and J lost 0, with 10 bases in between. The CDR3 has 14 amino acids. Germline CDR1 SGHRS, CDR2 YFSETQ. DNA for the CDR3: TGCGCCAGCAGCCTGGGACTGCTGAACACTGAAGCTTTCTTT. Translated, it gives CASSLGLLNTEAFF.

This clone was counted only a few times. The V and J genes are TRBV6-8 and TRBJ2-2; D may be TRBD1 or TRBD2 (5 bases each). The CDR3 is 16 residues long. V was shortened by 7 bases and J by 9 bases, with 24 bases between the two germline ends. Germline CDR1 MNHGY, CDR2 SAAAGT. The DNA of the CDR3 is TGTGCCAGCATCCCCCATCGGGACGTTATATCCAGGGAGCTGTTTTTT. This encodes CASIPHRDVISRELFF.

This clone has more than one count but fewer than ten. This CDR3 is CASREQGARRNTIYF. In nucleotides, the CDR3 is TGTGCCAGCAGGGAACAGGGGGCGCGAAGAAACACCATATATTTT. The rearrangement uses TRBV6-8 and TRBJ1-3; TRBD1 aligns across 9 bases. V lost 6 bases to trimming and J lost 5 bases; unmatched junction nucleotides: 8. The CDR3 is 15 amino acids. From germline, CDR1 is MNHGY and CDR2 SAAAGT.

The chain combines TRBV6-8 with TRBJ2-7; TRBD1 matches 9 bases. CDR3 size: 15 residues. V shed 6 bases, J shed 2 bases, and the junction held 8 bases outside the gene matches. Germline CDR1 MNHGY, CDR2 SAAAGT. CDR3: CASRLDRGHTYEQYF. The CDR3 region has the DNA TGTGCCAGCAGGCTGGACAGGGGACACACCTACGAGCAGTACTTC.

The genes are TRBV16 and TRBJ1-1; TRBD1 matches 9 bases. From germline, CDR1 is KGHSY and CDR2 FQNENV. The CDR3 length is 14 residues. Germline trimming cut 4 bases from V and 1 base from J; bases unmatched to any gene: 1. The CDR3 sequence is CASSRQGGNTEAFF. In DNA form, the CDR3 reads TGTGCCAGCAGCCGACAGGGGGGGAACACTGAAGCTTTCTTT.